These 22 T cell receptor beta chains came from one sample sequenced in a study of T cell responses to AZD1222 COVID-19 vaccine. Assay used: immunoSEQ multiplex PCR; TCRdb lists only in-frame clones, some missing. The sample lists around 140,000 clones; approximately 93% were seen once. Sequencing was performed on peripheral blood, taken after recovery from COVID-19. Source of these receptors: an adult who had recovered from COVID-19.

The gene calls are TRBV6-6 and TRBJ1-6; tentatively, D is TRBD1 (5 bases). The V end was cut by 0 bases, the J end by 5 bases, with 11 bases between. Per the germline V gene, CDR1 is MNHNY and CDR2 is SVGAGI (reference sequence). This CDR3 is 16 amino acids long. CDR3 in DNA: TGTGCCAGCAGTTACTCGTCAGGGACCAATAATTCACCCCTCCACTTT. This encodes CASSYSSGTNNSPLHF.

As regards this clone: An end of the junction differs from the germline gene, which may be a read error. The J gene is TRBJ1-1, the V gene TRBV7-7; no reliable D call. CDR3 length equals 13 residues. CDR1 is SSHAT, CDR2 FNYEAQ, per germline (reference sequence). The CDR3 DNA reads as TGTGCTAGCAGCTTTTCCCCGAACACTGAAGCTTTCTTT. Translating gives CASSFSPNTEAFF. Looking up the rest from reference TRBV7-7 and TRBJ1-1 gives the full variable domain: GAGVSQSPRYKVTKRGQDVTLRCDPISSHATLYWYQQALGQGPEFLTYFNYEAQPDKSGLPSDRFSAERPEGSISTLTIQRTEQRDSAMYRCASSFSPNTEAFFGQGTRLTVV.

The chain has TRBV4-1 and TRBJ1-5; D is ambiguous. This CDR3 spans 14 amino acids. The V end was cut by 1 base, the J end by 10 bases, with 14 bases between. The germline CDR1 and CDR2 sequences are MGHRA and YSYEKL. CDR3 DNA: TGCGCCAGCAGCCAAGCCCCGGGCCAGGCCCCCCAGCATTTT. Translated: CASSQAPGQAPQHF.

V gene TRBV5-1 combines with J gene TRBJ2-1; D is perhaps TRBD2 (6 bases). V was cut by 0 bases and J by 7 bases, with 11 bases left in between. The CDR3 runs to 14 residues. Germline V gene data show CDR1 as SGHRS and CDR2 as YFSETQ. As DNA, the CDR3 is TGCGCCAGCAGCTTGGGACTAGTTACGAATGAGCAGTTCTTC. The encoded protein is CASSLGLVTNEQFF.

The chain employs TRBV5-1 and TRBJ1-1, with 7 bases that match TRBD1. The V gene's germline CDR1 is SGHRS and CDR2 YFSETQ. The CDR3 extends over 16 amino acids. The V segment lost 2 bases and the J segment 4 bases; nucleotides outside the gene matches: 11. The CDR3 spells CASSFDERGHGTEAFF. CDR3 in DNA: TGCGCCAGCAGCTTTGACGAAAGGGGGCATGGCACTGAAGCTTTCTTT.

This chain links TRBV19 with TRBJ2-1; TRBD2 aligns across 12 bases. With 10 bases clipped from V and 4 bases from J, the junction kept 8 bases outside the gene matches. Per germline, CDR1 LNHDA and CDR2 SQIVND (reference sequence). This CDR3 has 15 amino acids. CDR3 in amino acids: CATIRTSGKYNEQFF. DNA for the CDR3: TGTGCCACAATACGGACTAGCGGGAAGTACAATGAGCAGTTCTTC.

The table lists this clone with a count of one. This CDR3 is CSAQKGQISYEQYF. For the CDR3, the DNA is TGCAGCGCTCAAAAAGGACAGATCTCCTACGAGCAGTACTTC. The V gene is TRBV29-1, the J gene TRBJ2-7, with D possibly being TRBD1 (6 bases). Trimming shortened V by 7 bases and J by 0 bases, and 16 bases separated the two germline ends. Germline V gene data show CDR1 as SQVTM and CDR2 as ANQGSEA. The CDR3 sequence is 14 residues long.

The chain has TRBV4-2 and TRBJ2-1; TRBD2 agrees at 8 bases. Trimming at V came to 4 bases and at J to 6 bases, leaving 5 bases not matched to a gene. The V gene's germline CDR1 is LGHNA and CDR2 YNFKEQ. CDR3 size: 14 residues. The CDR3 nucleotides are TGTGCCAGCAGCCCGGGGGGGCAGCCCAATGAGCAGTTCTTC. It encodes CASSPGGQPNEQFF.

CDR3 in DNA: TGTGCCAGCACTAGAAGGACAGGGTCGCGGAATTCACCCCTCCACTTT. It codes for CASTRRTGSRNSPLHF. J is TRBJ1-6 and V is TRBV7-9; 8 bases align to TRBD1. Germline V gene data show CDR1 as SEHNR and CDR2 as FQNEAQ (reference sequence). This CDR3 has 16 residues. Unmatched junction bases numbered 12, after V lost 7 bases and J lost 7 bases. Supplemented by reference TRBV7-9 and TRBJ1-6, the full variable domain reads DTGVSQNPRHKITKRGQNVTFRCDPISEHNRLYWYRQTLGQGPEFLTYFQNEAQLEKSRLLSDRFSAERPKGSFSTLEIQRTEQGDSAMYLCASTRRTGSRNSPLHFGNGTRLTVT.

The gene calls are TRBV5-1 and TRBJ2-5; 14 positions match TRBD2. Germline V gene lookup returns CDR1 SGHRS and CDR2 YFSETQ. V lost 4 bases to trimming and J lost 4 bases; unmatched junction nucleotides: 3. The CDR3 spans 15 residues. DNA of the CDR3: TGCGCCAGCAGCGTGGGACTAGCGGGAGTAGAGACCCAGTACTTC. Translated: CASSVGLAGVETQYF.

The chain couples TRBV5-1 to TRBJ1-2; 7 positions agree with TRBD1. The CDR3 totals 15 residues. V lost 0 bases, J lost 5 bases, and 7 bases stayed unmatched. CDR1 is SGHRS, CDR2 YFSETQ, per germline. The CDR3 DNA reads as TGCGCCAGCAGCTTGGCCAAGGGACAGACGTATGGCTACACCTTC. It codes for CASSLAKGQTYGYTF.

The rearrangement joins TRBV5-1 to TRBJ2-7, with 9 bases that match TRBD1. This CDR3 spans 14 amino acids. Germline trimming cut 0 bases from V and 6 bases from J; bases unmatched to any gene: 4. The germline V gene encodes CDR1 SGHRS and CDR2 YFSETQ. The CDR3, as DNA: TGCGCCAGCAGCTTGGATGGACAGGGGACCGAGCAGTACTTC. It yields the protein CASSLDGQGTEQYF.

The V and J genes are TRBV4-1 and TRBJ2-1; D is ambiguous. The CDR3 consists of 15 residues. V shed 0 bases and J shed 6 bases, with 12 bases lying between them. In germline, CDR1 is MGHRA, CDR2 YSYEKL. As DNA, the CDR3 is TGCGCCAGCAGCCAAGATAGTAGGACGACCAATGAGCAGTTCTTC. Its protein product is CASSQDSRTTNEQFF.

The gene calls are TRBV7-6 and TRBJ2-5; 11 bases match TRBD2. Trimming cost V 5 bases and J 6 bases; bases outside gene matches: 11. The length of the CDR3 is 16 residues. Germline-derived CDR1 and CDR2 are SGHVS and FNYEAQ. In DNA form, the CDR3 reads TGTGCCAGCAGCCCGAGTACTAGCGGGGGACGGCAGACCCAGTACTTC. Residues: CASSPSTSGGRQTQYF. Looking up the rest from reference TRBV7-6 and TRBJ2-5 gives the full variable domain: GAGVSQSPRYKVTKRGQDVALRCDPISGHVSLYWYRQALGQGPEFLTYFNYEAQQDKSGLPNDRFSAERPEGSISTLTIQRTEQRDSAMYRCASSPSTSGGRQTQYFGPGTRLLVL.

The chain employs TRBV27 and TRBJ2-1, with TRBD2 matching over 13 bases. J was trimmed by 5 bases and V by 1 base; bases with no gene match: 14. Germline values: CDR1 MNHEY, CDR2 SMNVEV (reference sequence). The CDR3 length is 20 residues. The CDR3 loop is CASSLLRLAGGRPLHNEQFF. Here the CDR3 DNA reads TGTGCCAGCAGTTTATTGAGACTAGCGGGGGGAAGACCCTTGCACAATGAGCAGTTCTTC.

The chain recombines TRBV9 with TRBJ2-7, with D hard to call. This CDR3 spans 15 amino acids. Germline-derived CDR1 and CDR2 are SGDLS and YYNGEE. V lost 0 bases to trimming and J lost 2 bases, with 12 bases between them. CDR3 protein: CASSVGTPIPYEQYF. CDR3 DNA: TGTGCCAGCAGCGTAGGCACCCCGATACCCTACGAGCAGTACTTC.

The rearrangement links TRBV29-1 to TRBJ2-7, with 8 bases identical to TRBD2. Trimming took 0 bases from V and 2 from J; bases not matched to a gene: 6. The CDR3 is made up of 15 amino acids. Per germline, CDR1 SQVTM and CDR2 ANQGSEA. CDR3 sequence (DNA): TGCAGCGTTGAAGATCTTCCAGCGGGAGCCTACGAGCAGTACTTC. It specifies CSVEDLPAGAYEQYF.

The count of this clone is one. V usage is TRBV4-2 and J usage is TRBJ2-7, with TRBD2 identical over 10 bases. Trimming removed 0 bases from V and 2 bases from J; junction bases left unmatched: 1. Per germline, CDR1 LGHNA and CDR2 YNFKEQ. CDR3 length equals 15 residues. CDR3 amino acids: CASSQELAGTYEQYF. As DNA, the CDR3 is TGTGCCAGCAGCCAAGAACTAGCGGGAACCTACGAGCAGTACTTC.

The chain couples TRBV28 to TRBJ2-7; D is uncertain. From germline, CDR1 is MDHEN and CDR2 SYDVKM. The ends were cut back, 2 bases at V and 1 base at J, with 9 bases in the middle. The CDR3 contains 14 residues. This CDR3 reads CASSLGSASYEQYF. The CDR3 nucleotides read TGTGCCAGCAGTTTAGGGTCAGCATCCTACGAGCAGTACTTC.

The chain combines TRBV10-3 with TRBJ1-2; maybe TRBD1 (5 bases). The CDR3 runs to 16 residues. Germline values: CDR1 ENHRY, CDR2 SYGVKD. V was shortened by 0 bases and J by 4 bases, with 15 bases between the two germline ends. CDR3 in amino acids: CAISESTPGGAYGYTF. In DNA form, the CDR3 reads TGTGCCATCAGTGAGTCGACCCCCGGGGGAGCCTATGGCTACACCTTC.

Of note for this clone: Sequence at one end of the junction differs from germline and may be a read error. The J gene is TRBJ1-5, the V gene TRBV10-3; tentative D call: TRBD1 (5 bases). The CDR3 loop spans 13 amino acids. The V gene's germline CDR1 is ENHRY and CDR2 SYGVKD. The CDR3 sequence is CAISEGRGTSTLF. CDR3 in DNA: TGTGCCATCAGTGAGGGAAGAGGGACTTCCACCTTGTTT.

This rearrangement joins TRBV24-1 to TRBJ1-1, with TRBD1 matching over 10 bases. V lost 3 bases and J lost 6; bases outside the gene matches: 6. Looked up from germline, CDR1 is KGHDR and CDR2 is SFDVKD. This CDR3 is 15 amino acids long. The CDR3: CATSDARQGAAEAFF. The DNA of the CDR3 is TGTGCCACCAGTGATGCCCGACAGGGGGCCGCTGAAGCTTTCTTT.